One T cell receptor (beta chain) is described in this entry. Its antigen has not been determined. Base qualities are missing; no much larger clone stands one base away. The library was prepared using the immunoSEQ multiplex PCR assay. This is the immuneACCESS table as TCRdb keeps it, with only in-frame sequences that have V and J called. A part of the clones is gone; compared with another copy, unresolved V genes explain less than half, and the rest is unexplained. This sample lists about 79,000 clones; 75% to 95% were detected once. The leading ten clones occupy 0.3% to 0.45% of the sample. V is pruned by 1 base and J by 5 bases, leaving 6 bases of the junction without a gene match. Via the germline V gene, CDR1 is SGHAT and CDR2 FQNNGV. The cysteine opens and the phenylalanine closes a CDR3 of 15 amino acids. The retained sequence is limited to the CDR3, 45 bases, with the frame set at the first base.

This sample stems from a study of technical replicates of blood from a few donors (dated 2017 in TCRdb). Material: T cells isolated from PBMCs. The TCR was taken from a human donor in good health. Some clones in this sample may be carry-over from other donors' samples. The V and J genes are TRBV11-2 and TRBJ2-5; 8 bases in the middle match TRBD2. At the DNA level, the sequence is TGTGCCAGCAGCTTAGGGATACGGGGGGGGGAGACCCAGTACTTC. Its protein is CASSLGIRGGETQYF.